The present entry profiles one T cell receptor (beta chain) with its context. This sample was taken from a study of blood T cell repertoires in COVID-19. As for the study in general: Samples taken during acute and convalescent COVID-19 were collected in the United States, Italy and Spain. T cells, B-cell-depleted T cells, or PBMCs provided the cDNA or gDNA that served as material.

Original data processing: Amplifying reference gene primers gave estimates of nucleated cell counts. Repertoires were generated with immunoSEQ multiplex PCR, while TCRdb's copy carries only in-frame clones and drops some. V, J and clone size are taken as reported in that table, and D and trimming were inferred from the DNA itself. The sample contains roughly 74,000 clones, around four fifths of which appear only once. This sequence was found in a man between 65 and 85 years old with acute or convalescent COVID-19. Sequenced material: peripheral blood.

The CDR3 coding sequence is TGTGCCAGCAGCCCACGGACAGGGTTGGGAAACACCATATATTTT. Encoded protein: CASSPRTGLGNTIYF. The J gene is TRBJ1-3, the V gene TRBV9; 8 positions agree with TRBD1. With 4 bases clipped from V and 4 bases from J, the junction kept 7 bases outside the gene matches. Germline loops: CDR1 SGDLS, CDR2 YYNGEE. The CDR3 extends over 15 amino acids.